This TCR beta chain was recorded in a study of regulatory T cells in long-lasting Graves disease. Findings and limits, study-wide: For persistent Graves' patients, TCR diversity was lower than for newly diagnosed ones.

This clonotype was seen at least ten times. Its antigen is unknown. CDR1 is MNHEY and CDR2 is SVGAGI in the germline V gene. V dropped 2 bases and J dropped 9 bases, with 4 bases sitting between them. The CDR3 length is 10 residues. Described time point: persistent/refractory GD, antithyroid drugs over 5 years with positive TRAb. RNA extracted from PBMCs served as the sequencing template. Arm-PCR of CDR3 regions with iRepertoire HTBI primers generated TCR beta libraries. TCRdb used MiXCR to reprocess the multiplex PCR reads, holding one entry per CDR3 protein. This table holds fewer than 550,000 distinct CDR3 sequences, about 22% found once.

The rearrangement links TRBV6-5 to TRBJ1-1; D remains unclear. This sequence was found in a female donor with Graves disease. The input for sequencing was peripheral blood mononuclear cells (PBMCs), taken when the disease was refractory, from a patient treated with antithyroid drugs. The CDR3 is CASSYDKAFF. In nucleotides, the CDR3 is TGTGCCAGCAGTTACGATAAAGCTTTCTTT.